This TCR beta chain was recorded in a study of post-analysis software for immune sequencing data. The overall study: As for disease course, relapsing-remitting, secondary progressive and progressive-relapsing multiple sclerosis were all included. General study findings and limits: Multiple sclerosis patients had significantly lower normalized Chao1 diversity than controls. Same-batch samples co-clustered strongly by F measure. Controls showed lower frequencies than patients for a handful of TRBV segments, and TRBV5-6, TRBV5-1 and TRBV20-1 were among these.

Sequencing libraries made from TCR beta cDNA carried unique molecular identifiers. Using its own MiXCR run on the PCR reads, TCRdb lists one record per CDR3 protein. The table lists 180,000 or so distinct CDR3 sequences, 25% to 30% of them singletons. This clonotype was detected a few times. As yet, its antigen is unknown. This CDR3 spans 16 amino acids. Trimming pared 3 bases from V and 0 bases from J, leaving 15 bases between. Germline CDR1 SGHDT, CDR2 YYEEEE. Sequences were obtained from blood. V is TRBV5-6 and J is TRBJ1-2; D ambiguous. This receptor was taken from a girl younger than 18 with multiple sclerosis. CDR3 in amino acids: CASSSGPRTPNYGYTF. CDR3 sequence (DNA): TGTGCCAGCAGCTCGGGCCCGCGGACTCCTAACTATGGCTACACCTTC.